What follows are 8 T cell receptor beta chains derived from one specimen sequenced in a study of CD8 T cells in Susac syndrome. About 0.5 to 1 ug RNA was reverse transcribed with random hexamers. A single record per CDR3 protein comes from TCRdb applying MiXCR to the immunoSEQ multiplex PCR reads. The sample carries around 280,000 distinct CDR3 sequences, 92% recorded once. Sequencing was done on a sample of CD4+ T cells from PBMCs. The receptor set was obtained from a human donor with multiple sclerosis.

The CDR3 protein is CASSTAGLAGDHGREQFF. In DNA, the CDR3 is TGTGCCAGCAGCACCGCTGGACTAGCGGGAGACCACGGGAGGGAGCAGTTCTTC. The J gene is TRBJ2-1, the V gene TRBV9, with 13 nucleotides matching TRBD2. The V gene end was trimmed by 4 bases and the J gene end by 10 bases; junction bases not matched to a gene: 17. CDR1 is SGDLS and CDR2 is YYNGEE in the germline V gene. This CDR3 contains 18 residues.

The genes are TRBV11-2 and TRBJ2-7, with a weak D call TRBD1 (5 bases). Trimming shortened V by 0 bases and J by 3 bases, and 9 bases separated the two germline ends. The germline V gene has CDR1 SGHAT and CDR2 FQNNGV. The length of the CDR3 is 14 residues. CDR3 residues: CASSLEGRVYEQYF. CDR3 DNA sequence: TGTGCCAGCAGCTTAGAGGGGCGCGTCTACGAGCAGTACTTC.

The chain couples TRBV4-3 to TRBJ2-2; TRBD2 matches 7 bases. The CDR3 sequence is 19 residues long. Germline V gene lookup returns CDR1 LGHNA and CDR2 YSLEER. V was clipped by 3 bases and J by 6 bases; unmatched bases: 19. The CDR3 reads CASSHPYGTPGGGAGELFF. The CDR3 DNA follows: TGCGCCAGCAGCCACCCGTACGGGACTCCCGGCGGGGGTGCCGGGGAGCTGTTTTTT.

The chain couples TRBV5-4 to TRBJ1-1; D remains ambiguous. Trimming took off 4 bases at V and 4 bases at J, with 14 bases between the two ends. The V gene's germline CDR1 is SGHNT and CDR2 YYREEE (reference sequence). This CDR3 is 14 amino acids long. As DNA, the CDR3 is TGTGCCAGCAGCAACCGGGATGGTGGCACTGAAGCTTTCTTT. It codes for CASSNRDGGTEAFF.

V gene TRBV5-4 combines with J gene TRBJ1-1; 7 bases are a match to TRBD1. Germline assignment: CDR1 SGHNT and CDR2 YYREEE (reference sequence). The CDR3 has 19 residues. Unmatched junction bases numbered 18, after V lost 4 bases and J lost 0 bases. CDR3 sequence: CASSPQGGATTLMNTEAFF. The CDR3 DNA sequence: TGTGCCAGCAGCCCCCAGGGGGGGGCCACCACCTTAATGAACACTGAAGCTTTCTTT. Full variable domain (missing parts from reference TRBV5-4 and TRBJ1-1): ETGVTQSPTHLIKTRGQQVTLRCSSQSGHNTVSWYQQALGQGPQFIFQYYREEENGRGNFPPRFSGLQFPNYSSELNVNALELDDSALYLCASSPQGGATTLMNTEAFFGQGTRLTVV.

V and J are TRBV6-2 or TRBV6-3 and TRBJ1-1; no definite D call. Trimming cost V 3 bases and J 8 bases, with 10 bases left between them. Looked up from germline, CDR1 is MNHEY and CDR2 is SVGEGT. The CDR3 is 12 amino acids. In DNA form, the CDR3 reads TGTGCCAGCAGTTATAGTCAGCCAGAAGCTTTCTTT. Translating it yields CASSYSQPEAFF.

The chain recombines TRBV7-6 with TRBJ1-1, with D perhaps matching TRBD1 (6 bases). The V end lost 5 bases, the J end lost 1 base, and 14 bases lay between the germline ends. This CDR3 spans 15 amino acids. Germline-derived CDR1 and CDR2 are SGHVS and FNYEAQ. CDR3 sequence: CASSIGQWGNTEAFF. The CDR3 nucleotides are TGTGCCAGCAGCATCGGACAGTGGGGGAACACTGAAGCTTTCTTT.

The V call is TRBV19, the J call TRBJ1-6; a possible D gene is TRBD1 (5 bases). Germline V gene lookup returns CDR1 LNHDA and CDR2 SQIVND (reference sequence). The CDR3 totals 14 residues. The V and J ends lost 3 bases and 7 bases respectively, with 10 bases between them. The CDR3 nucleotides are TGTGCCAGTAGTATCAGGGAAGGGAATTCACCCCTCCACTTT. Its protein product is CASSIREGNSPLHF.